The clone carrying this TCR beta chain was observed once. This CDR3 has 15 residues. The germline V gene has CDR1 SGDLS and CDR2 YYNGEE. Trimming left V 4 bases short and J 0 bases short, with 11 bases between. Per the authors' pipeline: ImmunoSEQ junction-only sequences lacked quality scores, so their filtering differed. Generated by immunoSEQ multiplex PCR, the TCRdb table keeps only in-frame clones and is missing some. Clonal size and the V and J genes are those of that table, whereas D and trimming came from the DNA. Altogether approximately 1,500,000 clones are present, under 99% being singletons, with the ten largest covering roughly 0.42%. The sample belongs to a study of shared clonotypes between healthy human individuals.

Sequencing input: naive CD4+ T cells sorted from blood. As for subset: CD45RA+ positively selected. The rearrangement links TRBV9 to TRBJ2-1, with no clear D. This clonotype originated in a man aged 25 to 40 in good health. CDR3 in DNA: TGTGCCAGCAGCCCCGTCCTCAGCTCCTACAATGAGCAGTTCTTC. Translation gives CASSPVLSSYNEQFF.